A selection of T cell receptor beta chains follows, all from one sample in a study of technical replicates of blood from a handful of donors. Sequencing was performed with immunoSEQ multiplex PCR; in TCRdb, only in-frame clones are kept and a portion is missing. The table lists over 10,000 clones, roughly 93% of them singletons. Sequencing was done on a sample of PBMCs. All receptors derive from a human donor in good health. Each CDR3 is given without its conserved first and last residue. Clone size appears in some rows only: once, few, many, or a class for an expanded clone.

V	length	J	size	CDR3
TRBV11-3	14	TRBJ2-5	NA	ASSLSGTSGIKTQY
TRBV18	12	TRBJ2-5	NA	ASSLPGQPETQY
TRBV14	11	TRBJ2-1	NA	ASSQESGGEQF
TRBV5-1	13	TRBJ2-3	NA	ASSWGTGLEDTQY
TRBV28	14	TRBJ1-2	NA	ASRHGGLGGNYGYT
TRBV28	12	TRBJ2-3	NA	ASSPSGGTDTQY
TRBV2	12	TRBJ2-5	NA	ASSLGGRRETQY
TRBV18	17	TRBJ2-1	NA	ASSPLKGRAFGGYNEQF
TRBV6-5	11	TRBJ2-7	NA	ASSYSGAYEQY
TRBV18	13	TRBJ1-2	NA	ASSPIQGSSYGYT
TRBV2	12	TRBJ2-5	NA	ASTPDRGQETQY
TRBV6-5	14	TRBJ2-6	NA	ASSLGQGAGANVLT
TRBV30	11	TRBJ2-4	once	AFSPGAKNIQY
TRBV6-4	14	TRBJ2-6	NA	ASSGKGGAGANVLT
TRBV6-5	14	TRBJ2-3	NA	ASSYGVAGVADTQY
TRBV5-4	12	TRBJ2-2	NA	ASSGPSNTGELF
TRBV19	13	TRBJ2-1	NA	ASSHTGGSGNEQF
TRBV6-6	11	TRBJ2-1	NA	ASTRAPEGEQF
TRBV7-9	11	TRBJ2-2	NA	ASSLRNTGELF
TRBV19	12	TRBJ1-1	NA	ASSLVQGNTEAF
TRBV18	14	TRBJ2-1	few	ASSPQREVTYNEQF
TRBV27	14	TRBJ2-3	NA	ASSFWSGGNTDTQY
TRBV5-1	13	TRBJ1-1	NA	ASSRNGDGNTEAF
TRBV5-1	11	TRBJ2-7	NA	ASSQGQSYEQY
TRBV5-8	11	TRBJ2-7	NA	ASSSRQTYEQY
TRBV28	9	TRBJ2-7	NA	ASSSAYEQY
TRBV7-8	13	TRBJ1-3	NA	ASSLVADSGNTIY
TRBV6-6	8	TRBJ1-1	NA	ASGFPQGL
TRBV10-1	11	TRBJ2-7	NA	ASSRTSGTVQY
TRBV5-4	13	TRBJ2-1	NA	ASSEGRGEFNEQF
TRBV6-1	12	TRBJ2-1	NA	ASSLSGRHNEQF
TRBV5-1	14	TRBJ2-1	NA	ASSLPLAEGYNEQF
TRBV6-1	11	TRBJ2-7	NA	ASSVQGPYEQY
TRBV6-5	12	TRBJ1-2	NA	ASNKAARAGGYT
TRBV7-9	13	TRBJ2-5	few	ASSLLASSGETQY
TRBV19	11	TRBJ2-1	NA	ASSINLEGEQF
TRBV2	15	TRBJ2-3	NA	ASMKAGQAISTDTQY
TRBV5-6	13	TRBJ1-2	NA	ASSLGGTGMDGYT
TRBV2	13	TRBJ1-1	NA	ASSKEWTGNTEAF
TRBV9	13	TRBJ2-5	NA	ASSVETGRGETQY
TRBV13	12	TRBJ1-2	NA	ASSLGTGDYGYT
TRBV2	13	TRBJ2-2	NA	ASSEVEANTGELF
TRBV6-5	12	TRBJ2-5	NA	ASSKTRGWETQY
TRBV7-9	9	TRBJ2-1	NA	ASREDSEQF
TRBV19	14	TRBJ2-7	NA	ASSIGFGTGTYEQY
TRBV2	16	TRBJ2-3	few	ASSEYGAGGLKVVTQY